The 31 T cell receptor beta chains below were found in one sample sequenced in a study of a mutant IDH1 vaccine in newly diagnosed glioma. For these receptors, no antigen is known. The time point: week 5, during vaccination. Every vaccine dose comprised 300 ug of mutant IDH1 20-mer peptide plus topical imiquimod. The protocol was immunoSEQ multiplex PCR, while the TCRdb copy is restricted to in-frame clones and leaves out a portion. This repertoire shows tens of thousands of clones, around 81% found once; its top ten account for about 3.4%. Sequencing was performed on PBMCs, taken from a glioma patient whose treatment included an IDH1 peptide vaccine. The receptors derive from a man between 25 and 39 years old with glioma.

The genes are TRBV9 and TRBJ2-1; D not certain. Looked up from germline, CDR1 is SGDLS and CDR2 is YYNGEE. The CDR3 sequence is 13 residues long. Between the trimmed V and J ends, which lost 0 bases and 9 bases, there was a span of 10 bases. This chain's CDR3 is CASSVVGIGEQFF. For the CDR3, the DNA is TGTGCCAGCAGCGTAGTAGGGATTGGTGAGCAGTTCTTC. The full variable domain, its missing parts supplied by reference TRBV9 and TRBJ2-1, is DSGVTQTPKHLITATGQRVTLRCSPRSGDLSVYWYQQSLDQGLQFLIQYYNGEERAKGNILERFSAQQFPDLHSELNLSSLELGDSALYFCASSVVGIGEQFFGPGTRLTVL.

The chain recombines TRBV6-1 with TRBJ2-6; D is ambiguous. The germline gives CDR1 MNHNS, CDR2 SASEGT. The germline V and J ends were trimmed by 7 bases and 4 bases, with 11 bases remaining between them. This CDR3 spans 14 amino acids. This CDR3 is CASKGSYGANVLTF. The CDR3, as DNA: TGTGCCAGCAAAGGTTCGTACGGGGCCAACGTCCTGACTTTC.

This clone came up once. The gene calls are TRBV27 and TRBJ2-1; no definite D call. The CDR3 is 13 amino acids. CDR1 MNHEY and CDR2 SMNVEV come from the germline V gene (reference sequence). Trimming removed 6 bases from V and 1 base from J, with 7 bases in between. CDR3 residues: CASREFSYNEQFF. The CDR3 bases are TGTGCCAGCAGGGAGTTTTCCTACAATGAGCAGTTCTTC.

As concerns this clone: The germline gene is not matched at one end of the junction; a read error may be the cause. V gene TRBV6-6 combines with J gene TRBJ1-2; 9 nucleotides agree with TRBD1. Germline V CDR1 and CDR2: MNHNY, SVGAGI (reference sequence). This CDR3 contains 15 residues. The CDR3 loop reads CASSAQGAPNYGYTF. In DNA form, the CDR3 reads TGTGCCAGCAGTGCACAGGGGGCCCCAAACTATGGCTACACTTTC.

The gene calls are TRBV10-1 and TRBJ2-7, with D hard to call. This CDR3 has 16 residues. Between the trimmed V and J ends, which lost 2 bases and 2 bases, there was a span of 16 bases. The germline gives CDR1 WNHNN, CDR2 SYGVQD (reference sequence). CDR3 bases: TGCGCCAGCAGTGAGGGGGAAGAAGGGAATGCCTACGAGCAGTACTTC. It codes for CASSEGEEGNAYEQYF.

V usage is TRBV5-1 and J usage is TRBJ2-1; possible D gene TRBD2, 6 bases. The CDR3 has 16 amino acids. Germline CDR1 reads SGHRS; CDR2 reads YFSETQ. With 5 bases removed from V and 0 bases from J, the gap between germline ends came to 15 bases. The CDR3 DNA reads TGCGCCAGCAGACCCGGCGGGGCATCCTCCTACAATGAGCAGTTCTTC. It codes for CASRPGGASSYNEQFF. The entire variable domain, with the rest obtained from reference TRBV5-1 and TRBJ2-1, is as follows: KAGVTQTPRYLIKTRGQQVTLSCSPISGHRSVSWYQQTPGQGLQFLFEYFSETQRNKGNFPGRFSGRQFSNSRSEMNVSTLELGDSALYLCASRPGGASSYNEQFFGPGTRLTVL.

The chain uses TRBV6-1 and TRBJ1-5; 7 bases line up with TRBD1. CDR3 size: 17 residues. Germline lookup yields CDR1 MNHNS and CDR2 SASEGT. V gave up 4 bases and J gave up 3 bases; unmatched junction bases: 12. CDR3 nucleotide sequence: TGTGCCAGCAGTGGAAAGGTAGGGGGCGACCTCAATCAGCCCCAGCATTTT. This translates into CASSGKVGGDLNQPQHF.

The V call is TRBV7-2, the J call TRBJ1-5; D unresolved. This CDR3 region has 13 residues. V was clipped by 1 base and J by 6 bases, with 7 bases between them. Germline loops: CDR1 SGHTA, CDR2 FQGNSA. The CDR3: CASSLDRAQPQHF. CDR3 nucleotides: TGTGCCAGCAGCTTAGATAGAGCTCAGCCCCAGCATTTT.

The chain joins TRBV19 to TRBJ2-2, with 10 bases aligning to TRBD2. With V trimmed by 4 bases and J by 5 bases, 7 bases remained unmatched. The CDR3 spans 16 residues. Germline V gene lookup returns CDR1 LNHDA and CDR2 SQIVND (reference sequence). This CDR3 reads CASSNKPGLATGELFF. The DNA for the CDR3 is TGTGCCAGTAGTAATAAGCCGGGACTAGCGACCGGGGAGCTGTTTTTT.

V is TRBV7-9 and J is TRBJ2-2, with D hard to call. The CDR3 extends over 16 amino acids. Germline V gene lookup returns CDR1 SEHNR and CDR2 FQNEAQ (reference sequence). V was trimmed by 5 bases and J by 6 bases, leaving 19 bases between them. Here the CDR3 DNA reads TGTGCCAGCAGCCCCCAAGTAGGGCTGATCCCCGGGGAGCTGTTTTTT. This encodes CASSPQVGLIPGELFF.

The rearrangement links TRBV27 to TRBJ1-2; 12 bases are a match to TRBD1. The CDR3 has 13 residues. Germline CDR1 MNHEY, CDR2 SMNVEV (reference sequence). V lost 6 bases and J lost 7; bases outside the gene matches: 3. The CDR3 DNA reads as TGTGCCAGCAGCCGGGACAGGGGGCTTGGCTACACCTTC. It is translated as CASSRDRGLGYTF.

The chain links TRBV19 to TRBJ1-4; TRBD1 agrees at 9 bases. The CDR3 sequence is 15 residues long. Germline-derived CDR1 and CDR2 are LNHDA and SQIVND (reference sequence). The V segment lost 1 base and the J segment 5 bases; nucleotides outside the gene matches: 2. The CDR3 here is CASSIVGTGNEKLFF. The CDR3 DNA sequence: TGTGCCAGTAGTATAGTCGGGACAGGGAATGAAAAACTGTTTTTT.

In this sample, this clone turned up a few times. The rearrangement links TRBV6-1 to TRBJ1-1; D not resolved. Germline loops: CDR1 MNHNS, CDR2 SASEGT. V was cut by 7 bases and J by 0 bases, with 9 bases left in between. The CDR3 has 13 residues. The CDR3 here is CASKTDLNTEAFF. In DNA form, the CDR3 reads TGTGCCAGCAAAACGGACTTGAACACTGAAGCTTTCTTT.

J is TRBJ2-5 and V is TRBV27; D is perhaps TRBD1 (5 bases). The ends were cut back, 6 bases at V and 3 bases at J, with 17 bases in the middle. This CDR3 comprises 15 residues. Germline V gives CDR1 MNHEY, CDR2 SMNVEV (reference sequence). This CDR3 reads CASSPRAPWKETQYF. CDR3 bases: TGTGCCAGCAGCCCCAGGGCCCCCTGGAAAGAGACCCAGTACTTC.

V gene TRBV12-5 combines with J gene TRBJ2-1, with TRBD1 matching 11 bases. Germline V gene lookup returns CDR1 LGHNT and CDR2 FRNRAP. The CDR3 loop spans 15 amino acids. J was trimmed by 9 bases and V by 6 bases; bases with no gene match: 10. CDR3 sequence reads: CASGAGDRGGGEQFF. The CDR3 DNA sequence: TGTGCTAGTGGCGCAGGGGACAGGGGGGGCGGTGAGCAGTTCTTC. The entire variable domain, with the rest obtained from reference TRBV12-5 and TRBJ2-1, is as follows: DARVTQTPRHKVTEMGQEVTMRCQPILGHNTVFWYRQTMMQGLELLAYFRNRAPLDDSGMPKDRFSAEMPDATLATLKIQPSEPRDSAVYFCASGAGDRGGGEQFFGPGTRLTVL.

J is TRBJ2-3 and V is TRBV5-6; TRBD1 might be the D (5 bases). V lost 1 base, J lost 0 bases, and 9 bases lay in between. The length of the CDR3 is 15 residues. Germline values: CDR1 SGHDT, CDR2 YYEEEE. This CDR3 is CASSLNRYSTDTQYF. The CDR3 nucleotides read TGTGCCAGCAGCTTGAACAGGTACAGCACAGATACGCAGTATTTT.

This clone was counted between two and nine times. The CDR3 spells CASRTGQPQHF. The CDR3 DNA sequence: TGTGCCAGCAGAACAGGCCAGCCCCAGCATTTT. The chain combines TRBV28 with TRBJ1-5; a possible D gene is TRBD1 (5 bases). The CDR3 runs 11 residues. V lost 6 bases and J 7 bases, leaving 7 bases between the germline ends. Germline-derived CDR1 and CDR2 are MDHEN and SYDVKM.

V gene TRBV6-5 combines with J gene TRBJ2-3; 7 bases fit TRBD1. V was pared by 5 bases and J by 3 bases, with 8 bases of the junction left unmatched. Germline CDR1 is MNHEY and CDR2 is SVGAGI. The length of the CDR3 is 15 residues. Here the CDR3 DNA reads TGTGCCAGCAGTAAACAGGGGAAAATAACAGATACGCAGTATTTT. Translated: CASSKQGKITDTQYF.

The J gene is TRBJ2-7, the V gene TRBV4-1; either TRBD1 or TRBD2 may supply D (5 bases each). The CDR3 covers 12 residues. V was clipped by 6 bases and J by 13 bases, with 19 bases between them. Germline lookup yields CDR1 MGHRA and CDR2 YSYEKL. This CDR3 is CASSHTGTDKYF. The CDR3 DNA is TGCGCCAGCAGTCACACCGGGACGGACAAATACTTC.

CDR3 residues: CASSWRGTTGELFF. CDR3 sequence (DNA): TGTGCCAGCAGCTGGCGGGGAACGACCGGGGAGCTGTTTTTT. The chain joins TRBV5-6 to TRBJ2-2, with D perhaps matching TRBD2 (6 bases). This CDR3 comprises 14 residues. CDR1 SGHDT and CDR2 YYEEEE come from the germline V gene. Trimming removed 3 bases from V and 5 bases from J, with 11 bases in between. The whole variable domain, filled in from reference TRBV5-6 and TRBJ2-2, reads DAGVTQSPTHLIKTRGQQVTLRCSPKSGHDTVSWYQQALGQGPQFIFQYYEEEERQRGNFPDRFSGHQFPNYSSELNVNALLLGDSALYLCASSWRGTTGELFFGEGSRLTVL.

The chain carries TRBV13 and TRBJ2-2; D call uncertain. V was pared by 5 bases and J by 0 bases, with 7 bases between. CDR1 PRHDT and CDR2 FYEKMQ come from the germline V gene (reference sequence). This CDR3 is 14 amino acids long. The CDR3 nucleotides are TGTGCCAGCAGCGACGGCCCGAACACCGGGGAGCTGTTTTTT. Translating gives CASSDGPNTGELFF.

This rearrangement joins TRBV6-5 to TRBJ1-6; TRBD1 matches at 9 bases. CDR1 is MNHEY, CDR2 SVGAGI, per germline. This CDR3 spans 15 amino acids. Trimming cost V 2 bases and J 10 bases; bases outside gene matches: 6. The chain's CDR3 is CASSYQTGGGSPLHF. The DNA of the CDR3 is TGTGCCAGCAGTTACCAAACAGGGGGCGGGTCACCCCTCCACTTT.

The V call is TRBV18, the J call TRBJ1-4; TRBD1 agrees at 7 bases. The CDR3 contains 15 residues. Germline assignment: CDR1 KGHSH and CDR2 LQKENI. Trimming removed 0 bases from V and 5 bases from J; junction bases left unmatched: 3. The CDR3 sequence is CASSPPRDRNEKLFF. CDR3 bases: TGTGCCAGCTCACCACCCCGGGACAGAAATGAAAAACTGTTTTTT.

The chain employs TRBV4-1 and TRBJ2-2, with D possibly being TRBD1 (6 bases). V was cut by 2 bases and J by 3 bases, with 7 bases left in between. The CDR3 contains 14 residues. CDR1 is MGHRA, CDR2 YSYEKL, per germline. In DNA form, the CDR3 reads TGCGCCAGCAGCCAAACAGGGTACACCGGGGAGCTGTTTTTT. Translation: CASSQTGYTGELFF.

The rearrangement links TRBV9 to TRBJ1-1; 7 positions agree with TRBD1. V dropped 7 bases and J dropped 0; count of bases not matched to a gene: 15. The germline CDR1 and CDR2 sequences are SGDLS and YYNGEE. The CDR3 loop spans 17 amino acids. CDR3 DNA sequence: TGTGCCAGCGGAAGGACGACAGGGACGGCTATGAACACTGAAGCTTTCTTT. It codes for CASGRTTGTAMNTEAFF.

The chain is built from TRBV18 and TRBJ2-2, with D tentatively TRBD2 (7 bases). Trimming took off 3 bases at V and 0 bases at J, with 11 bases between the two ends. Per germline, CDR1 KGHSH and CDR2 LQKENI. This CDR3 is built from 16 residues. CDR3: CASSPPGGPNTGELFF. CDR3 in DNA: TGTGCCAGCTCACCCCCCGGGGGGCCGAACACCGGGGAGCTGTTTTTT.

The rearrangement uses TRBV11-2 and TRBJ2-2; 12 positions agree with TRBD2. The CDR3 is made up of 16 amino acids. The V segment lost 4 bases and the J segment 1 base; nucleotides outside the gene matches: 1. CDR1 SGHAT and CDR2 FQNNGV come from the germline V gene. The CDR3 sequence is CASSSTSGGNTGELFF. CDR3 DNA: TGTGCCAGCAGCTCGACTAGCGGGGGGAACACCGGGGAGCTGTTTTTT.

The chain is built from TRBV6-1 and TRBJ2-4; D is unclear. Germline V gene lookup returns CDR1 MNHNS and CDR2 SASEGT. V was shortened by 3 bases and J by 0 bases, with 9 bases between the two germline ends. CDR3 length: 15 residues. DNA for the CDR3: TGTGCCAGCAGTGATTCAGGAGTAGCCAAAAACATTCAGTACTTC. Its translation: CASSDSGVAKNIQYF.

The J gene is TRBJ1-2, the V gene TRBV5-1, with 8 bases matching TRBD1. CDR1 and CDR2 (germline): SGHRS, YFSETQ. This CDR3 spans 16 amino acids. V lost 3 bases, J lost 1 base, and 8 bases stayed unmatched. The CDR3, as DNA: TGCGCCAGCAGCTCGACCGGGGACAGGATTAACTATGGCTACACCTTC. As protein: CASSSTGDRINYGYTF.

The rearrangement links TRBV7-2 to TRBJ2-7; 10 bases map to TRBD1. Germline loops: CDR1 SGHTA, CDR2 FQGNSA. This CDR3 has 15 residues. The junction had 8 bases not matched to a gene; V was cut back by 5 bases and J by 4 bases. The CDR3 DNA follows: TGTGCCAGCAGCAAAACAGCGGGACAGGGGTACGAGCAGTACTTC. It yields the protein CASSKTAGQGYEQYF. Based on the CDR3 plus reference TRBV7-2 and TRBJ2-7, the full variable domain is GAGVSQSPSNKVTEKGKDVELRCDPISGHTALYWYRQSLGQGLEFLIYFQGNSAPDKSGLPSDRFSAERTGGSVSTLTIQRTQQEDSAVYLCASSKTAGQGYEQYFGPGTRLTVT.

The V and J genes are TRBV5-8 and TRBJ2-6; 9 positions match TRBD1. Germline lookup yields CDR1 SGHTS and CDR2 YDEGEE. This CDR3 is built from 18 residues. Trimming cost V 0 bases and J 4 bases; bases outside gene matches: 8. The CDR3 DNA follows: TGTGCCAGCAGCTTGGGGGGACAGGGTTTTTCCGGGGCCAACGTCCTGACTTTC. Its protein product is CASSLGGQGFSGANVLTF. Filled out from reference TRBV5-8 and TRBJ2-6, the complete variable domain reads EAGVTQSPTHLIKTRGQQATLRCSPISGHTSVYWYQQALGLGLQFLLWYDEGEERNRGNFPPRFSGRQFPNYSSELNVNALELEDSALYLCASSLGGQGFSGANVLTFGAGSRLTVL.